One sample yielded the 27 T cell receptor beta chains listed below, sequenced in a study of shared T cell receptors in the human thymus. The protocol was immunoSEQ multiplex PCR, while the TCRdb copy is restricted to in-frame clones and leaves out a portion. This sample carries approximately 400,000 clones, 95% of them seen once, and the ten largest clones take roughly 0.021%. The sample consisted of thymocytes. The origin of the receptors is a human donor.

This clone was counted a single time. The rearrangement links TRBV4-1 to TRBJ2-7, with D perhaps being TRBD1 or TRBD2 (5 bases each). The CDR3 covers 15 residues. The V end lost 3 bases, the J end lost 3 bases, and 15 bases lay between the germline ends. Germline lookup yields CDR1 MGHRA and CDR2 YSYEKL. The DNA of the CDR3 is TGCGCCAGCAGCCACCTGGGACCCCCCTTCTACGAGCAGTACTTC. Its translation: CASSHLGPPFYEQYF.

The chain is built from TRBV6-6 and TRBJ2-3, with a weak D call TRBD1 (9 bases). This CDR3 is 15 amino acids long. The V gene lost 6 bases and the J gene lost 5 bases, with 18 bases spanning the gap. Germline V CDR1 and CDR2: MNHNY, SVGAGI (reference sequence). The DNA for the CDR3 is TGTGCCAGCAGCCCCGGGACAGGGACTAGAGATACGCAGTATTTT. Amino acid sequence: CASSPGTGTRDTQYF.

The chain combines TRBV28 with TRBJ2-3, with a tentative D call TRBD1 (6 bases). CDR3 size: 14 residues. With 5 bases removed from V and 2 bases from J, the gap between germline ends came to 11 bases. Germline CDR1 reads MDHEN; CDR2 reads SYDVKM. DNA for the CDR3: TGTGCCAGCAGTCCTGGACAGATCACAGATACGCAGTATTTT. Translated: CASSPGQITDTQYF.

The chain is built from TRBV4-2 and TRBJ2-5; D unresolved. CDR1 is LGHNA, CDR2 YNFKEQ, per germline. Between the trimmed V and J ends, which lost 0 bases and 2 bases, there was a span of 7 bases. The CDR3 runs 14 residues. The CDR3 protein is CASSQEQLQETQYF. The CDR3 region has the DNA TGTGCCAGCAGCCAAGAACAGCTGCAAGAGACCCAGTACTTC.

J is TRBJ2-7 and V is TRBV5-6; 10 bases align to TRBD2. CDR1 is SGHDT, CDR2 YYEEEE, per germline. The CDR3 loop spans 19 amino acids. V gave up 1 base and J gave up 1 base; unmatched junction bases: 14. The CDR3 nucleotides read TGTGCCAGCAGCTTGTGGGGAGCGGGAGGGCCCTTAAGATCCTACGAGCAGTACTTC. Translating gives CASSLWGAGGPLRSYEQYF. Full variable domain (rest looked up from reference TRBV5-6 and TRBJ2-7): DAGVTQSPTHLIKTRGQQVTLRCSPKSGHDTVSWYQQALGQGPQFIFQYYEEEERQRGNFPDRFSGHQFPNYSSELNVNALLLGDSALYLCASSLWGAGGPLRSYEQYFGPGTRLTVT.

V is TRBV28 and J is TRBJ2-2, with D possibly TRBD1 on 5 matching bases. V shed 7 bases and J shed 1 base, with 10 bases lying between them. The CDR3 loop spans 14 amino acids. From germline, CDR1 is MDHEN and CDR2 SYDVKM. In DNA, the CDR3 is TGTGCCAGCAACATTGACAGGAACACCGGGGAGCTGTTTTTT. Its protein product is CASNIDRNTGELFF.

The V call is TRBV23-1, the J call TRBJ2-7; TRBD1 agrees at 8 bases. TRBV23-1 is given ORF status, its function remaining uncertain. V gave up 4 bases and J gave up 4 bases; unmatched junction bases: 9. The CDR3 is 15 amino acids. The CDR3 protein is CASSRLRGHFYEQYF. The CDR3 DNA is TGCGCCAGCAGTCGTCTCAGGGGGCACTTTTACGAGCAGTACTTC.

DNA of the CDR3: TGCGCCAGCAGTGAGGGCGGGATCCCAGATACGCAGTATTTT. Translated, it gives CASSEGGIPDTQYF. The genes are TRBV10-2 and TRBJ2-3, with TRBD2 as a possible D gene (6 bases). Germline V gene lookup returns CDR1 WSHSY and CDR2 SAAADI. Trimming pared 2 bases from V and 4 bases from J, leaving 10 bases between. This CDR3 has 14 residues.

The rearrangement uses TRBV30 and TRBJ2-1; D might be TRBD2 (5 bases). From germline, CDR1 is GTSNPN and CDR2 SVGIG (reference sequence). This CDR3 is 21 amino acids long. Trimming shortened V by 0 bases and J by 1 base, and 28 bases separated the two germline ends. This chain's CDR3 is CAWSVPRLRIRGWISYNEQFF. The CDR3 nucleotides read TGTGCCTGGAGTGTCCCTCGGCTTAGGATACGCGGGTGGATATCCTACAATGAGCAGTTCTTC.

The chain has TRBV7-9 and TRBJ1-5; D remains ambiguous. Deletions cut 5 bases from V and 1 base from J, with 21 bases between. There are 18 residues in the CDR3. CDR1 SEHNR and CDR2 FQNEAQ come from the germline V gene (reference sequence). In DNA form, the CDR3 reads TGTGCCAGCAGCCCCTACGGTGGGCAGGCTAAAAGCAATCAGCCCCAGCATTTT. It is translated as CASSPYGGQAKSNQPQHF. Full variable domain (rest looked up from reference TRBV7-9 and TRBJ1-5): DTGVSQNPRHKITKRGQNVTFRCDPISEHNRLYWYRQTLGQGPEFLTYFQNEAQLEKSRLLSDRFSAERPKGSFSTLEIQRTEQGDSAMYLCASSPYGGQAKSNQPQHFGDGTRLSIL.

This clone was found once. This chain connects TRBV7-2 to TRBJ2-1; perhaps TRBD2 as D (5 bases). The V end lost 0 bases, the J end lost 7 bases, and 19 bases lay between the germline ends. Germline V gene data show CDR1 as SGHTA and CDR2 as FQGNSA. The CDR3 has 17 amino acids. For the CDR3, the DNA is TGTGCCAGCAGCTTAGCGAAAGGACTTTCATTAGGGAATGAGCAGTTCTTC. It translates to CASSLAKGLSLGNEQFF.

The V gene is TRBV4-1, the J gene TRBJ2-7; D may be TRBD1 or TRBD2 (5 bases each). V was cut by 0 bases and J by 4 bases, with 25 bases left in between. Germline V gene lookup returns CDR1 MGHRA and CDR2 YSYEKL. CDR3 length: 19 residues. As DNA, the CDR3 is TGCGCCAGCAGCCAAGATCACAAGGGACCCCCCCATTCTCCTTACGAGCAGTACTTC. Translated, it gives CASSQDHKGPPHSPYEQYF.

V and J are TRBV29-1 and TRBJ2-3, with 10 bases that match TRBD2. From germline, CDR1 is SQVTM and CDR2 ANQGSEA. J lost 2 bases, V lost 3 bases, and 5 bases had no gene match. The CDR3 loop spans 15 amino acids. The CDR3 loop is CSVDGGLANTDTQYF. In DNA form, the CDR3 reads TGCAGCGTTGACGGGGGACTAGCGAACACAGATACGCAGTATTTT.

This clone was counted a single time. The rearrangement links TRBV28 to TRBJ1-1; D not certain. The CDR3 contains 16 residues. V shed 2 bases and J shed 0 bases, with 13 bases lying between them. The germline V gene has CDR1 MDHEN and CDR2 SYDVKM. This chain's CDR3 is CASSLKASKLNTEAFF. As DNA, the CDR3 is TGTGCCAGCAGTTTAAAAGCGAGCAAATTGAACACTGAAGCTTTCTTT.

The DNA for the CDR3 is TGTGCCAGCAGCCAAGAGGGGCCACCTCGGGTGAACACTGAAGCTTTCTTT. Translation: CASSQEGPPRVNTEAFF. V usage is TRBV4-2 and J usage is TRBJ1-1, with a possible D match to TRBD1 (5 bases). V dropped 0 bases and J dropped 0 bases, with 14 bases sitting between them. This CDR3 has 17 amino acids. The germline CDR1 and CDR2 sequences are LGHNA and YNFKEQ.

The chain combines TRBV5-4 with TRBJ2-4; 11 bases fit TRBD1. The CDR3 is made up of 12 amino acids. V was pared by 3 bases and J by 14 bases, with 4 bases of the junction left unmatched. CDR1 is SGHNT, CDR2 YYREEE, per germline (reference sequence). CDR3 nucleotide sequence: TGTGCCAGCAGCTATACGGGACAGGGGGAGTACTTC. Residues: CASSYTGQGEYF.

The table lists this clone with a count of one. This chain joins TRBV6-1 and TRBJ1-2; tentatively, D is TRBD1 (5 bases). Germline CDR1 is MNHNS and CDR2 is SASEGT. V was trimmed by 5 bases and J by 6 bases, leaving 10 bases between them. The CDR3 totals 12 residues. CDR3 protein: CASSPGYDGYTF. The CDR3 coding sequence is TGTGCCAGCAGTCCAGGGTACGATGGCTACACCTTC.

This chain connects TRBV30 to TRBJ2-1; the D is unclear. This CDR3 region has 13 residues. Germline CDR1 is GTSNPN and CDR2 is SVGIG (reference sequence). V lost 3 bases, J lost 1 base, and 7 bases lay in between. The CDR3 DNA reads TGTGCCTGGAGCCCCGCGTCCTACAATGAGCAGTTCTTC. Translating gives CAWSPASYNEQFF.

This chain connects TRBV4-1 to TRBJ2-1; 12 bases fit TRBD2. Germline CDR1 MGHRA, CDR2 YSYEKL. CDR3 size: 16 residues. With V trimmed by 2 bases and J by 6 bases, 5 bases remained unmatched. The CDR3 sequence: CASSQPTSGRGNEQFF. The DNA of the CDR3 is TGCGCCAGCAGCCAACCGACTAGCGGGAGAGGCAATGAGCAGTTCTTC.

This clone appeared a single time. The V call is TRBV9, the J call TRBJ2-3, with a weak D call TRBD1 (6 bases). The V gene lost 0 bases and the J gene lost 5 bases, with 19 bases spanning the gap. CDR3 size: 17 residues. The germline V gene encodes CDR1 SGDLS and CDR2 YYNGEE. The CDR3 reads CASSVVSGAGAGDTQYF. In DNA form, the CDR3 reads TGTGCCAGCAGCGTAGTATCTGGGGCAGGGGCGGGAGATACGCAGTATTTT.

The chain couples TRBV6-5 to TRBJ1-4; TRBD1 might be the D (5 bases). CDR1 and CDR2 from the germline V gene are MNHEY and SVGAGI. This CDR3 has 13 amino acids. Trimming stripped 6 bases from V and 10 bases from J, with 15 bases between. CDR3 nucleotide sequence: TGTGCCAGCAGCCACCTACGGGGGGGAAAACTGTTTTTT. This sequence encodes CASSHLRGGKLFF.

This clone has just one count. The rearrangement links TRBV4-2 to TRBJ2-7; 10 positions agree with TRBD2. CDR3 length: 18 residues. V dropped 0 bases and J dropped 3; count of bases not matched to a gene: 11. CDR1 is LGHNA and CDR2 is YNFKEQ in the germline V gene. The CDR3 loop reads CASSQEGGSGRFFYEQYF. The CDR3 DNA reads as TGTGCCAGCAGCCAAGAGGGGGGTAGCGGGAGGTTCTTCTACGAGCAGTACTTC.

The J gene is TRBJ1-1, the V gene TRBV28, with a tentative D call TRBD1 (6 bases). CDR3 length equals 15 residues. Germline CDR1 is MDHEN and CDR2 is SYDVKM. Trimming removed 3 bases at V and 1 base at J, with 12 bases between. Here the CDR3 reads CASSFYPGANTEAFF. For the CDR3, the DNA is TGTGCCAGCAGTTTCTATCCAGGGGCGAACACTGAAGCTTTCTTT. The variable domain in full, completed from reference TRBV28 and TRBJ1-1, reads DVKVTQSSRYLVKRTGEKVFLECVQDMDHENMFWYRQDPGLGLRLIYFSYDVKMKEKGDIPEGYSVSREKKERFSLILESASTNQTSMYLCASSFYPGANTEAFFGQGTRLTVV.

This clone was seen only once. CDR3 amino acids: CASSLKLPGQGNHEQYF. The DNA for the CDR3 is TGTGCCAGCAGTCTGAAGCTTCCGGGACAGGGTAACCACGAGCAGTACTTC. The V call is TRBV27, the J call TRBJ2-7; TRBD1 matches 9 bases. The CDR3 loop spans 17 amino acids. V was clipped by 5 bases and J by 5 bases; unmatched bases: 16. Germline V gene lookup returns CDR1 MNHEY and CDR2 SMNVEV (reference sequence).

The J gene is TRBJ1-2, the V gene TRBV7-9; no clear D gene. The CDR3 has 16 residues. With 3 bases removed from V and 1 base from J, the gap between germline ends came to 15 bases. CDR1 is SEHNR, CDR2 FQNEAQ, per germline (reference sequence). The CDR3 nucleotides read TGTGCCAGCAGCTTCGAAGGAAAAGGGCATAACTATGGCTACACCTTC. Translating it yields CASSFEGKGHNYGYTF.

This chain links TRBV4-1 with TRBJ1-5, with 9 bases fitting TRBD1. Trimming took 4 bases from V and 9 from J; bases not matched to a gene: 7. Germline loops: CDR1 MGHRA, CDR2 YSYEKL. The CDR3 has 14 residues. CDR3: CASSLRTGERPQHF. CDR3 DNA sequence: TGCGCCAGCAGCCTTCGGACAGGGGAGCGGCCCCAGCATTTT.

The chain is built from TRBV30 and TRBJ2-2; D gene unclear. Germline V gives CDR1 GTSNPN, CDR2 SVGIG (reference sequence). The CDR3 is 14 amino acids. V was shortened by 4 bases and J by 0 bases, with 9 bases between the two germline ends. The CDR3 DNA sequence: TGTGCCTGGAACCAAGGGACGAACACCGGGGAGCTGTTTTTT. Residues: CAWNQGTNTGELFF.